These 26 T cell receptor beta chains share one sample of origin, sequenced in a study of cytomegalovirus exposure and HLA in healthy donors. 60 Vbeta and 13 Jbeta primers were used in PCR. Measured with immunoSEQ multiplex PCR; TCRdb has only the in-frame clones, and not every one. The data show tens of thousands of clones, 65% to 80% seen once. Sample: PBMCs. These receptor sequences come from a man between 60 and 75 years old in good health and CMV-seronegative.

V and J are TRBV5-6 and TRBJ2-7, with a tentative D call TRBD1 (6 bases). This CDR3 region has 15 residues. Between the trimmed V and J ends, which lost 0 bases and 7 bases, there was a span of 17 bases. Germline V gives CDR1 SGHDT, CDR2 YYEEEE. The CDR3 region has the DNA TGTGCCAGCAGCTTGGGTCCAGGGGTCCTCCAAGAGCAGTACTTC. It is translated as CASSLGPGVLQEQYF.

This chain links TRBV19 with TRBJ2-3, with 13 positions matching TRBD2. The CDR3 consists of 16 residues. The V gene's germline CDR1 is LNHDA and CDR2 SQIVND (reference sequence). J lost 5 bases, V lost 2 bases, and 4 bases had no gene match. This CDR3 reads CASSIMWTSGGDTQYF. CDR3 DNA sequence: TGTGCCAGTAGTATAATGTGGACTAGCGGGGGAGATACGCAGTATTTT. Supplemented by reference TRBV19 and TRBJ2-3, the full variable domain reads DGGITQSPKYLFRKEGQNVTLSCEQNLNHDAMYWYRQDPGQGLRLIYYSQIVNDFQKGDIAEGYSVSREKKESFPLTVTSAQKNPTAFYLCASSIMWTSGGDTQYFGPGTRLTVL.

The chain uses TRBV18 and TRBJ1-6, with D tentatively TRBD1 (5 bases). Trimming left V 4 bases short and J 8 bases short, with 12 bases between. Germline values: CDR1 KGHSH, CDR2 LQKENI. The CDR3 runs to 14 residues. The CDR3: CASSQGRMDSPLHF. The CDR3 region has the DNA TGTGCCAGCTCACAGGGGAGGATGGATTCACCCCTCCACTTT.

This clone was seen only a few times. The rearrangement links TRBV4-2 to TRBJ1-2; a possible D gene is TRBD1 (5 bases). Germline CDR1 and CDR2: LGHNA and YNFKEQ. V shed 1 base and J shed 7 bases, with 13 bases lying between them. This CDR3 has 14 residues. The DNA of the CDR3 is TGTGCCAGCAGCCAAGCTGGGGGGGACGGTGGCTACACCTTC. Translated: CASSQAGGDGGYTF.

The chain is built from TRBV21-1 and TRBJ2-3; the tabulated D call, TRBD2, remains unverified against the DNA. TRBV21-1 is a recognized pseudogene. This CDR3 spans 13 amino acids. The CDR3 region is CASSNGDGTREYF. CDR3 DNA sequence: TGTGCCAGCAGCAATGGGGACGGGACTAGAGAATATTTT.

This clone showed up just a few times. The V gene is TRBV5-4, the J gene TRBJ2-7; 10 nucleotides match TRBD1. CDR3 length: 15 amino acids. V dropped 0 bases and J dropped 7; count of bases not matched to a gene: 7. CDR1 and CDR2 from the germline V gene are SGHNT and YYREEE (reference sequence). Here the CDR3 reads CASSLVGTGAREQYF. CDR3 DNA sequence: TGTGCCAGCAGCTTGGTGGGGACAGGGGCTCGGGAGCAGTACTTC.

The table lists this clone with a few counts. The chain employs TRBV30 and TRBJ1-1, with a weak D call TRBD1 (5 bases). V gave up 4 bases and J gave up 5 bases, with 20 bases separating them. The CDR3 loop spans 15 amino acids. CDR1 and CDR2 from the germline V gene are GTSNPN and SVGIG (reference sequence). The CDR3 is CAWKSPQQVGTEAFF. In DNA form, the CDR3 reads TGTGCCTGGAAGTCCCCCCAACAGGTCGGAACTGAAGCTTTCTTT.

The gene calls are TRBV30 and TRBJ1-2; possibly TRBD1 for D (5 bases). Germline CDR1 and CDR2: GTSNPN and SVGIG (reference sequence). V lost 4 bases and J 4 bases, leaving 13 bases between the germline ends. The CDR3 length is 13 residues. CDR3 sequence reads: CAWNSGTFYGYTF. In DNA form, the CDR3 reads TGTGCCTGGAACTCCGGGACTTTCTATGGCTACACCTTC.

The V gene is TRBV4-1, the J gene TRBJ2-7; 7 bases match TRBD2. CDR1 and CDR2 (germline): MGHRA, YSYEKL. V shed 1 base, J shed 6 bases, and the junction held 3 bases outside the gene matches. This CDR3 is built from 13 residues. CDR3: CASSQGPSGEQYF. The CDR3 nucleotides read TGCGCCAGCAGCCAAGGTCCTAGCGGCGAGCAGTACTTC.

The chain recombines TRBV11-2 with TRBJ1-2; perhaps TRBD1 as D (5 bases). This CDR3 contains 14 residues. The V gene's germline CDR1 is SGHAT and CDR2 FQNNGV. The V and J ends lost 1 base and 5 bases respectively, with 11 bases between them. CDR3 DNA sequence: TGTGCCAGCAGCTTAGTTCAGGGTTGGTATGGCTACACCTTC. It is translated as CASSLVQGWYGYTF.

The CDR3 reads CASSEWTGMNTEAFF. CDR3 coding DNA: TGTGCCAGCAGCGAATGGACAGGGATGAACACTGAAGCTTTCTTT. V and J are TRBV6-6 and TRBJ1-1; 8 bases are a match to TRBD1. The CDR3 extends over 15 amino acids. Germline V gene lookup returns CDR1 MNHNY and CDR2 SVGAGI (reference sequence). The J segment lost 0 bases and the V segment lost 6 bases, leaving 6 bases of the junction unmatched.

The V and J genes are TRBV25-1 and TRBJ2-7; no definite D call. Trimming stripped 4 bases from V and 6 bases from J, with 13 bases between. CDR3 length: 13 residues. The germline V gene encodes CDR1 MGHDK and CDR2 SYGVNS. The CDR3 loop is CASSATHGGEQYF. The CDR3 DNA is TGTGCCAGCAGTGCCACCCACGGCGGCGAGCAGTACTTC.

The chain has TRBV5-1 and TRBJ2-2; no firm D call. Germline values: CDR1 SGHRS, CDR2 YFSETQ. The ends were cut back, 5 bases at V and 0 bases at J, with 2 bases in the middle. The CDR3 consists of 12 residues. The CDR3 is CASSTNTGELFF. CDR3 DNA sequence: TGCGCCAGCAGTACGAACACCGGGGAGCTGTTTTTT.

The V gene is TRBV4-1, the J gene TRBJ1-2, with D unclear. CDR3 length equals 16 residues. Germline V gene lookup returns CDR1 MGHRA and CDR2 YSYEKL. Trimming took off 1 base at V and 3 bases at J, with 15 bases between the two ends. The CDR3 region is CASSQVLVPMDYGYTF. CDR3 sequence (DNA): TGCGCCAGCAGCCAAGTTTTGGTCCCTATGGACTATGGCTACACCTTC.

The chain joins TRBV30 to TRBJ1-1, with TRBD1 matching 8 bases. The CDR3 is 15 amino acids. Germline CDR1 and CDR2: GTSNPN and SVGIG (reference sequence). V dropped 2 bases and J dropped 1; count of bases not matched to a gene: 6. The CDR3 nucleotides are TGTGCCTGGAGTCTGTTGGGACAGGCGAACACTGAAGCTTTCTTT. Translated, it gives CAWSLLGQANTEAFF.

The V call is TRBV5-6, the J call TRBJ2-5; maybe TRBD2 (5 bases). CDR3 length: 16 residues. Trimming pared 4 bases from V and 2 bases from J, leaving 18 bases between. In germline, CDR1 is SGHDT, CDR2 YYEEEE. CDR3 nucleotides: TGTGCCAGCAGCCCGGACGGGGAAAGGGTTCAAGAGACCCAGTACTTC. Translated, it gives CASSPDGERVQETQYF.

This clone has a handful of counts. The rearrangement links TRBV4-1 to TRBJ1-5; D remains unclear. Trimming removed 1 base from V and 1 base from J, with 8 bases in between. Germline V lookup: CDR1 MGHRA, CDR2 YSYEKL. This CDR3 contains 15 residues. CDR3 bases: TGCGCCAGCAGCCAAGGGGCCATGAGCAATCAGCCCCAGCATTTT. It codes for CASSQGAMSNQPQHF.

The rearrangement joins TRBV5-8 to TRBJ1-5, with D unclear. The germline V gene has CDR1 SGHTS and CDR2 YDEGEE. Trimming took off 2 bases at V and 3 bases at J, with 3 bases between the two ends. The CDR3 contains 12 residues. The CDR3 region is CASSFNNQPQHF. As DNA, the CDR3 is TGTGCCAGCAGCTTCAACAATCAGCCCCAGCATTTT.

V is TRBV5-1 and J is TRBJ1-4; D perhaps matches TRBD1 (5 bases). In germline, CDR1 is SGHRS, CDR2 YFSETQ. The CDR3 has 16 amino acids. The germline V and J ends were trimmed by 0 bases and 0 bases, with 9 bases remaining between them. The CDR3 sequence: CASSLEGDATNEKLFF. In DNA form, the CDR3 reads TGCGCCAGCAGCTTGGAAGGGGATGCAACTAATGAAAAACTGTTTTTT.

V is TRBV21-1 and J is TRBJ1-5. TRBV21-1 is a pseudogene locus. The CDR3 has 17 amino acids. CDR3 protein: CASSKGVGVVIYQPQHF. The CDR3 DNA reads TGTGCCAGCAGCAAAGGGGTCGGGGTGGTGATATATCAGCCCCAGCATTTT.

This clone was recorded only once. The J gene is TRBJ2-5, the V gene TRBV2; 7 bases line up with TRBD1. CDR3 size: 13 residues. Germline V CDR1 and CDR2: SNHLY, FYNNEI. The V and J ends lost 7 bases and 2 bases, in that order; junction bases with no gene match: 4. DNA of the CDR3: TGTGCCAGCAAGGGGGCTTATCAAGAGACCCAGTACTTC. It yields the protein CASKGAYQETQYF. The full variable domain, completed using reference TRBV2 and TRBJ2-5, is EPEVTQTPSHQVTQMGQEVILRCVPISNHLYFYWYRQILGQKVEFLVSFYNNEISEKSEIFDDQFSVERPDGSNFTLKIRSTKLEDSAMYFCASKGAYQETQYFGPGTRLLVL.

The chain carries TRBV19 and TRBJ1-6, with D maybe TRBD1 (6 bases). The V end was cut by 5 bases, the J end by 9 bases, with 20 bases between. The CDR3 runs to 16 residues. Looked up from germline, CDR1 is LNHDA and CDR2 is SQIVND (reference sequence). CDR3 region: CASSSLRDRIGSPLHF. The DNA for the CDR3 is TGTGCCAGTAGTTCACTACGTGACAGGATAGGTTCACCCCTCCACTTT.

The genes are TRBV9 and TRBJ1-1, with 9 bases aligning to TRBD1. V gave up 2 bases and J gave up 3 bases; unmatched junction bases: 2. The germline V gene encodes CDR1 SGDLS and CDR2 YYNGEE. CDR3 length equals 14 residues. The CDR3 DNA sequence: TGTGCCAGCAGCGTCCGACAGGGGGACACTGAAGCTTTCTTT. It is translated as CASSVRQGDTEAFF. Full variable domain (rest looked up from reference TRBV9 and TRBJ1-1): DSGVTQTPKHLITATGQRVTLRCSPRSGDLSVYWYQQSLDQGLQFLIQYYNGEERAKGNILERFSAQQFPDLHSELNLSSLELGDSALYFCASSVRQGDTEAFFGQGTRLTVV.

This clone appeared a few times. The chain carries TRBV5-6 and TRBJ2-7; 8 bases agree with TRBD2. The germline V gene encodes CDR1 SGHDT and CDR2 YYEEEE. The V segment lost 0 bases and the J segment 13 bases; nucleotides outside the gene matches: 6. The CDR3 covers 12 residues. CDR3 loop: CASSLGRRGDYF. In DNA form, the CDR3 reads TGTGCCAGCAGCTTGGGAAGGCGGGGGGATTACTTC. The whole variable domain, remainder taken from reference TRBV5-6 and TRBJ2-7, is DAGVTQSPTHLIKTRGQQVTLRCSPKSGHDTVSWYQQALGQGPQFIFQYYEEEERQRGNFPDRFSGHQFPNYSSELNVNALLLGDSALYLCASSLGRRGDYFGPGTRLTVT.

J is TRBJ2-5 and V is TRBV27; the match to TRBD1 covers 9 bases. Germline V lookup: CDR1 MNHEY, CDR2 SMNVEV (reference sequence). This CDR3 comprises 16 residues. V was clipped by 5 bases and J by 4 bases; unmatched bases: 11. The DNA for the CDR3 is TGTGCCAGCAGTGGCCGGGACAGGGACGGTGGAGAGACCCAGTACTTC. Its protein is CASSGRDRDGGETQYF.

This clone showed up just a few times. This chain links TRBV5-6 with TRBJ1-2, with TRBD1 matching over 7 bases. The germline CDR1 and CDR2 sequences are SGHDT and YYEEEE. With V trimmed by 5 bases and J by 6 bases, 13 bases remained unmatched. This CDR3 is built from 15 residues. The CDR3 sequence is CASSDRQGMVDGYTF. The CDR3 DNA follows: TGTGCCAGCAGTGACCGACAGGGCATGGTTGATGGCTACACCTTC.